The entry below describes one T cell receptor (beta chain). As yet, its antigen is unknown. Germline trimming cut 8 bases from V and 1 base from J; bases unmatched to any gene: 3. There are 13 residues in the CDR3. Germline V gene lookup returns CDR1 LGHDT and CDR2 YNNKEL (reference sequence). The entry originates in a study of T cell responses to AZD1222 COVID-19 vaccine. Study observations and caveats: Baseline antibody screening turned up just a handful of seropositive AZD1222 recipients. Repertoire samples came only from after the peak T cell response. The breadth and depth of Spike-specific TCRs increased once two AZD1222 doses had been given. There were mostly white British donors and more females than males, and clonal diversity was possibly underestimated.

Sequenced by immunoSEQ multiplex PCR; TCRdb stores in-frame clones only, minus some. Among about 110,000 clones listed, about 95% were seen once. This chain joins TRBV3-1 (or the pseudogene TRBV3-2) and TRBJ2-7; 9 bases map to TRBD1. This TCR came from an adult who received the AZD1222 COVID-19 vaccine. The specimen was peripheral blood, collected 28 days after the second AZD1222 dose. As DNA, the CDR3 is TGTGCCAGCGCTGGACAGGGGTCCTACGAGCAGTACTTC. Translated: CASAGQGSYEQYF.